This T cell receptor (beta chain) was obtained from a study of T cell responses to AZD1222 COVID-19 vaccine. Whole-study results and caveats: Repertoires were collected only later (after the peak T cell response had occurred). Reportedly, nearly half the spike-specific TCRs target unmutated variant regions. Dominant at 160-218 and 743-854, vaccine-associated CD4 TCRs also spanned spike. Elevations in Spike-specific TCR breadth and depth followed administration of two AZD1222 doses.

Trimming removed 5 bases at V and 7 bases at J, with 14 bases between. The V gene's germline CDR1 is LNHDA and CDR2 SQIVND (reference sequence). The CDR3 consists of 14 residues. This clone was counted once. Antigen: not known. Produced via immunoSEQ multiplex PCR; TCRdb's table is partial and in-frame only. The sample shows 150,000 to 180,000 clones, around 89% of them seen only once. This receptor was identified in an adult in good health. The rearrangement joins TRBV19 to TRBJ1-4; D call uncertain. This specimen consisted of peripheral blood, obtained on day 0 of AZD1222 vaccination. The CDR3 bases are TGTGCCAGTAGTTACCAGACCCGGGGTGAAAAACTGTTTTTT. It codes for CASSYQTRGEKLFF.